A single sample gave rise to the 20 T cell receptor beta chains below, sequenced in a study of human T cells and chemical hapten exposure. Each CDR3 protein gets one entry after TCRdb re-called the RACE reads with MiXCR. Here the sample spans approximately 350,000 distinct CDR3 sequences, just under 6.5% being singletons. Time point denoted: patch test 2, 6 weeks after DPC sensitization. The treatment is: therapeutic diphenylcyclopropenone sensitization with weekly scalp DPC. The sequenced sample was whole blood, obtained in connection with sensitization to the hapten diphenylcyclopropenone (DPC). The receptors stem from a woman aged 18-35 years with alopecia areata. Some clones in this sample may be carry-over from other donors' samples.

The sample holds many counts of this clonotype. The chain is built from TRBV15 and TRBJ1-5; D is undetermined. Trimming removed 3 bases from V and 2 bases from J, with 8 bases in between. Germline V gives CDR1 LNHNV, CDR2 YYDKDF (reference sequence). The CDR3 totals 14 residues. The CDR3 sequence is CATSSRAGNQPQHF. Here the CDR3 DNA reads TGTGCCACCAGCAGCCGGGCCGGCAATCAGCCCCAGCATTTT.

In its sample, this clonotype was seen many times. CDR3 region: CASSTYGRPYGYTF. The CDR3 DNA reads as TGTGCCAGCAGCACCTATGGACGGCCGTATGGCTACACCTTC. This chain uses TRBV7-2 with TRBJ1-2; D gene ambiguous. CDR3 length: 14 residues. Trimming stripped 5 bases from V and 5 bases from J, with 15 bases between. From germline, CDR1 is SGHTA and CDR2 FQGNSA.

This clonotype was found once. The V and J genes are TRBV7-2 and TRBJ2-3; TRBD2 matches at 7 bases. The germline V gene encodes CDR1 SGHTA and CDR2 FQGNSA. The V segment lost 6 bases and the J segment 0 bases; nucleotides outside the gene matches: 6. The CDR3 has 15 amino acids. The CDR3 loop is CASRSAGISTDTQYF. CDR3 coding DNA: TGTGCCAGCAGGTCAGCGGGGATCAGCACAGATACGCAGTATTTT. Full variable domain (rest looked up from reference TRBV7-2 and TRBJ2-3): GAGVSQSPSNKVTEKGKDVELRCDPISGHTALYWYRQSLGQGLEFLIYFQGNSAPDKSGLPSDRFSAERTGGSVSTLTIQRTQQEDSAVYLCASRSAGISTDTQYFGPGTRLTVL.

The V call is TRBV9, the J call TRBJ2-3, with a tentative D call TRBD2 (5 bases). Germline-derived CDR1 and CDR2 are SGDLS and YYNGEE. This CDR3 comprises 15 residues. The V end was cut by 0 bases, the J end by 0 bases, with 8 bases between. The CDR3 loop reads CASSVGSGSTDTQYF. CDR3 sequence (DNA): TGTGCCAGCAGCGTAGGCTCGGGGAGCACAGATACGCAGTATTTT. Drawing the rest from reference TRBV9 and TRBJ2-3, the complete variable domain is DSGVTQTPKHLITATGQRVTLRCSPRSGDLSVYWYQQSLDQGLQFLIQYYNGEERAKGNILERFSAQQFPDLHSELNLSSLELGDSALYFCASSVGSGSTDTQYFGPGTRLTVL.

This clonotype occurred many times. The genes are TRBV6-5 and TRBJ1-2, with TRBD1 matching 9 bases. Germline values: CDR1 MNHEY, CDR2 SVGAGI. The CDR3 is made up of 13 amino acids. Trimming at V came to 7 bases and at J to 13 bases, leaving 13 bases not matched to a gene. CDR3 sequence (DNA): TGTGCCAGCATCTCACCGGGACAGGGAGAATGCACCTTC. This gives the protein CASISPGQGECTF.

This clonotype showed up just a few times. The rearrangement uses TRBV16 and TRBJ1-1; unclear D gene. CDR3 size: 10 residues. Germline assignment: CDR1 KGHSY and CDR2 FQNENV. With 3 bases removed from V and 7 bases from J, the gap between germline ends came to 3 bases. CDR3 residues: CASSQREAFF. The CDR3 DNA sequence: TGTGCCAGCAGCCAGCGTGAAGCTTTCTTT.

This clonotype was found many times. CDR3 amino acids: CSATGTSGPSTDTQYF. The CDR3 nucleotides are TGCAGTGCTACTGGGACTAGCGGCCCTAGCACAGATACGCAGTATTTT. This chain connects TRBV20-1 to TRBJ2-3; 11 bases align to TRBD2. CDR3 length: 16 amino acids. The germline gives CDR1 DFQATT, CDR2 SNEGSKA (reference sequence). V lost 4 bases and J lost 0; bases outside the gene matches: 6.

This clonotype has a count of ten or more. The gene calls are TRBV4-2 and TRBJ2-3, with 9 bases that match TRBD2. CDR3 length equals 17 residues. Germline loops: CDR1 LGHNA, CDR2 YNFKEQ. Trimming took 0 bases from V and 2 from J; bases not matched to a gene: 6. Written as DNA, the CDR3 is TGTGCCAGCAGCCAAGACCCCAGCGGGGGGTACACAGATACGCAGTATTTT. This gives the protein CASSQDPSGGYTDTQYF.

The V gene is TRBV5-6, the J gene TRBJ1-1; D is possibly TRBD1 (6 bases). Germline loops: CDR1 SGHDT, CDR2 YYEEEE. The CDR3 covers 14 residues. The V end lost 0 bases, the J end lost 8 bases, and 14 bases lay between the germline ends. CDR3 region: CASSLGQAGGEAFF. CDR3 coding DNA: TGTGCCAGCAGCTTGGGACAGGCGGGAGGAGAAGCTTTCTTT.

As to this clonotype: Mismatch with germline at one junction end may stem from a read error. The chain has TRBV20-1 and TRBJ2-3, with D possibly being TRBD1 (5 bases). This CDR3 has 11 residues. Germline values: CDR1 DFQATT, CDR2 SNEGSKA (reference sequence). The CDR3 DNA reads TGCAGTGCTAGACAGACAGAAACGCAGTATTTT. Its protein product is CSARQTETQYF.

This clonotype was counted ten times or more. The chain is built from TRBV7-9 and TRBJ2-1, with D possibly matching TRBD2 (5 bases). The CDR3 consists of 12 residues. Germline CDR1 and CDR2: SEHNR and FQNEAQ (reference sequence). The germline V and J ends were trimmed by 6 bases and 5 bases, with 8 bases remaining between them. The CDR3 bases are TGTGCCAGCAGGGGAGAGGACAATGAGCAGTTCTTC. This encodes CASRGEDNEQFF.

Concerning this clonotype itself: The junction departs from the called germline gene at one end, perhaps through a read error. This rearrangement joins TRBV6-2 or TRBV6-3 to TRBJ2-5, with a tentative D call TRBD2 (6 bases). The germline V gene encodes CDR1 MNHEY and CDR2 SVGEGT. CDR3 length: 14 residues. The CDR3 here is CASSQALSSSSVQF. Written as DNA, the CDR3 is TGTGCCAGCAGTCAGGCCCTGTCCTCGTCTAGCGTCCAATTC.

This clonotype came up many times. V is TRBV5-1 and J is TRBJ1-5; perhaps TRBD1 as D (6 bases). The V and J ends lost 4 bases and 2 bases respectively, with 16 bases between them. CDR1 is SGHRS, CDR2 YFSETQ, per germline. The length of the CDR3 is 16 residues. The CDR3 loop is CASSPSGRGGNQPQHF. CDR3 DNA sequence: TGCGCCAGCAGCCCGAGTGGCAGGGGCGGCAATCAGCCCCAGCATTTT. Based on the CDR3 plus reference TRBV5-1 and TRBJ1-5, the full variable domain is KAGVTQTPRYLIKTRGQQVTLSCSPISGHRSVSWYQQTPGQGLQFLFEYFSETQRNKGNFPGRFSGRQFSNSRSEMNVSTLELGDSALYLCASSPSGRGGNQPQHFGDGTRLSIL.

At least ten counts were recorded for this clonotype. The gene calls are TRBV7-2 and TRBJ2-3, with TRBD1 matching 8 bases. There are 14 residues in the CDR3. Germline CDR1 and CDR2: SGHTA and FQGNSA. J gave up 5 bases and V 4 bases, and 5 bases lay outside the gene matches. The CDR3 loop reads CASSSQGAQDTQYF. The CDR3 DNA reads as TGTGCCAGCAGCTCTCAGGGGGCTCAAGATACGCAGTATTTT. Drawing the rest from reference TRBV7-2 and TRBJ2-3, the complete variable domain is GAGVSQSPSNKVTEKGKDVELRCDPISGHTALYWYRQSLGQGLEFLIYFQGNSAPDKSGLPSDRFSAERTGGSVSTLTIQRTQQEDSAVYLCASSSQGAQDTQYFGPGTRLTVL.

This clonotype has only a few counts. CDR3 region: CASSQDTGGTNTGELFF. The CDR3 bases are TGCGCCAGCAGCCAAGATACGGGGGGCACGAACACCGGGGAGCTGTTTTTT. This chain joins TRBV4-3 and TRBJ2-2, with a tentative D call TRBD2 (7 bases). V lost 0 bases and J lost 0, with 11 bases in between. CDR1 and CDR2 from the germline V gene are LGHNA and YSLEER. The CDR3 consists of 17 residues.

This clonotype has more than one count but fewer than ten. The rearrangement uses TRBV12-3 or TRBV12-4 and TRBJ1-5, with unresolved D. V dropped 3 bases and J dropped 4 bases, with 13 bases sitting between them. The CDR3 has 15 amino acids. CDR3 nucleotide sequence: TGTGCCAGCAGTTTTTACAGCCAAAAAAATCAGCCCCAGCATTTT. Its protein is CASSFYSQKNQPQHF.

This clonotype was recorded many times. The chain has TRBV7-9 and TRBJ1-1, with a tentative D call TRBD1 (5 bases). From germline, CDR1 is SEHNR and CDR2 FQNEAQ (reference sequence). The V and J ends lost 5 bases and 5 bases respectively, with 15 bases between them. The CDR3 loop spans 14 amino acids. The CDR3 is CASSPGPSGTEAFF. Here the CDR3 DNA reads TGTGCCAGCAGCCCTGGACCGTCAGGGACTGAAGCTTTCTTT.

The chain combines TRBV12-3 or TRBV12-4 with TRBJ1-6; weak D call: TRBD1 (5 bases). V dropped 1 base and J dropped 15 bases, with 13 bases sitting between them. The CDR3 has 13 residues. CDR3: CASSLGAPGRLHF. CDR3 bases: TGTGCCAGCAGTTTAGGCGCCCCGGGACGCCTCCACTTT.

In this sample, this clonotype turned up many times. V usage is TRBV28 and J usage is TRBJ1-5; no definite D call. This CDR3 spans 12 amino acids. The germline V gene encodes CDR1 MDHEN and CDR2 SYDVKM. V shed 6 bases and J shed 5 bases, with 8 bases lying between them. CDR3 coding DNA: TGTGCCAGCAGCCTCACTGATCAGCCCCAGCATTTT. It codes for CASSLTDQPQHF.

The rearrangement joins TRBV18 to TRBJ2-7; D might be TRBD2 (5 bases). The CDR3 length is 12 residues. Germline assignment: CDR1 KGHSH and CDR2 LQKENI. V was cut by 3 bases and J by 7 bases, with 10 bases left in between. This CDR3 is CASSPVRGEQYF. For the CDR3, the DNA is TGTGCCAGCTCACCCGTTCGGGGAGAGCAGTACTTC.